One and the same sample provided the 2 T cell receptor beta chains below, sequenced in a study of T cells after posttransplantation cyclophosphamide. A marrow graft followed busulfan-fludarabine conditioning, with cyclophosphamide on days +3 and +4. Repertoires were generated with immunoSEQ multiplex PCR, while TCRdb's copy carries only in-frame clones and drops some. There are roughly 2,900 clones in the sample, none observed a single time. The sequencing used PBMCs, collected 30 days after allogeneic stem cell transplant with posttransplant cyclophosphamide. Every receptor here comes from a female patient between 55 and 75 years old who received an allogeneic stem cell transplant from an unrelated donor, was CMV-positive, and had acute GVHD only. These T cells may partly come from the graft donor.

This clone was seen repeatedly, ten times or more. The chain combines TRBV13 with TRBJ2-3; 13 bases are a match to TRBD2. The length of the CDR3 is 15 residues. V lost 3 bases, J lost 5 bases, and 2 bases stayed unmatched. The germline gives CDR1 PRHDT, CDR2 FYEKMQ (reference sequence). The CDR3 nucleotides read TGTGCCAGCAGCTTCGGACTAGCGGGAGTAGATACGCAGTATTTT. Its translation is CASSFGLAGVDTQYF.

This clone qualifies as medium-sized. For the CDR3, the DNA is TGTGCCAGCAGCTCACCCCGGGACAGGGGCCTTCACGAGCAGTACTTC. The encoded protein is CASSSPRDRGLHEQYF. The V and J genes are TRBV7-8 and TRBJ2-7; 10 nucleotides line up with TRBD1. V lost 4 bases and J lost 5; bases outside the gene matches: 11. Germline CDR1 SGHVS, CDR2 FQNEAQ. This CDR3 spans 16 amino acids.